The source of this T cell receptor (beta chain) is a study of vaccination and CD4 T cells after COVID-19. With the Oncomine TCR Beta short-read assay, DNA from cultured CD4+ T cells was sequenced. Via MiXCR, TCRdb re-called the PCR reads, giving one row per CDR3 protein. The data show some 17,000 distinct CDR3 sequences, with around 58% seen just once and about 10% held by the top ten. Comment on this clonotype: Its antigen is still unknown. Its ends do not fully match the called genes, so a read error is possible.

This CDR3 region has 13 residues. CDR1 is DFQATT, CDR2 SNEGSKA, per germline (reference sequence). The treatment is: roughly 10-day PBMC culture with coronavirus spike peptide pools or control peptides (ViraFEST assay). The rearrangement uses TRBV20-1 and TRBJ2-5, with D possibly being TRBD2 (6 bases). Sequencing was done on a sample of CD4+ T cells from blood, cultured in vitro. This clonotype was sampled from a human donor who had recovered from COVID-19. DNA of the CDR3: TGCAGTGCCAGAGAGGCGGGAATGGAGACCCAGTACTTC. It codes for CSAREAGMETQYF.